The 6 T cell receptor beta chains below come from one sample, sequenced in a study of blood T cell repertoires in COVID-19. TCRdb's table, derived via immunoSEQ multiplex PCR, lists solely in-frame clones and lacks some. The data hold around 150,000 clones, with approximately 85% observed a single time. The sample consisted of PBMCs or T cells enriched from blood (not recorded which). Receptors were obtained from a woman in her forties or fifties with acute COVID-19.

The chain links TRBV2 to TRBJ1-1; no firm D call. The V gene lost 4 bases and the J gene lost 2 bases, with 11 bases spanning the gap. The germline gives CDR1 SNHLY, CDR2 FYNNEI. The CDR3 consists of 14 residues. DNA of the CDR3: TGTGCCAGCAGTGCGGAGGTCCGAAACACTGAAGCTTTCTTT. Its protein product is CASSAEVRNTEAFF.

The chain combines TRBV25-1 with TRBJ2-1; D remains unclear. This CDR3 is 13 amino acids long. CDR1 and CDR2 (germline): MGHDK, SYGVNS. The V end lost 1 base, the J end lost 8 bases, and 9 bases lay between the germline ends. The CDR3 protein is CASSESPSDEQFF. DNA of the CDR3: TGTGCCAGCAGTGAATCCCCTAGTGATGAGCAGTTCTTC.

CDR3: CASSEQQGAMREKLFF. CDR3 sequence (DNA): TGCGCCAGCAGCGAGCAACAGGGGGCTATGAGAGAAAAACTGTTTTTT. The V and J genes are TRBV5-1 and TRBJ1-4; 9 bases align to TRBD1. The ends lost 4 bases at V and 8 bases at J; junction bases unmatched: 12. Germline CDR1 and CDR2: SGHRS and YFSETQ. The CDR3 totals 16 residues.

On this clone itself: Other DNA variants within this sample encode the same CDR3. The chain combines TRBV5-1 with TRBJ2-5; 7 positions match TRBD2. The CDR3 has 16 residues. Trimming at V came to 1 base and at J to 5 bases, leaving 11 bases not matched to a gene. Germline V lookup: CDR1 SGHRS, CDR2 YFSETQ. CDR3 bases: TGCGCCAGCAGCTTGACCGGGACGGGGGGTTTGGAGACCCAGTACTTC. Protein: CASSLTGTGGLETQYF.

The rearrangement links TRBV7-2 to TRBJ2-3; 8 nucleotides match TRBD2. The CDR3 covers 15 residues. Germline V lookup: CDR1 SGHTA, CDR2 FQGNSA. J gave up 5 bases and V 3 bases, and 7 bases lay outside the gene matches. The CDR3 DNA sequence: TGTGCCAGCAGCTTTAGCGGGACCAGGCAAGATACGCAGTATTTT. Encoded protein: CASSFSGTRQDTQYF.

The J gene is TRBJ2-1, the V gene TRBV2; D may be TRBD1 (5 bases). Trimming took off 6 bases at V and 8 bases at J, with 17 bases between the two ends. This CDR3 has 14 residues. Germline assignment: CDR1 SNHLY and CDR2 FYNNEI. CDR3 nucleotide sequence: TGTGCCAGCAGCCCCCAGGGTTCGATCCATGAGCAGTTCTTC. Its translation: CASSPQGSIHEQFF.